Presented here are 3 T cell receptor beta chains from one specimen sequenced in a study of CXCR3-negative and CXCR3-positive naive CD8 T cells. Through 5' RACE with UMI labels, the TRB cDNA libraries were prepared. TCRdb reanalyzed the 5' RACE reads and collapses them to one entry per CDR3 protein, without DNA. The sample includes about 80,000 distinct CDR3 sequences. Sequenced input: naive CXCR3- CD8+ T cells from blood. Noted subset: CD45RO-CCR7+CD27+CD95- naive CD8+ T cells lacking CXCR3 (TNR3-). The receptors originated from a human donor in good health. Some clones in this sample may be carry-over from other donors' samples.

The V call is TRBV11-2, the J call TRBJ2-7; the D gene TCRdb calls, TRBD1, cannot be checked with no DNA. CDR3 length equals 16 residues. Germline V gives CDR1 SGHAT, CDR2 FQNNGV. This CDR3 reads CASSTGGRPIGYEQYF.

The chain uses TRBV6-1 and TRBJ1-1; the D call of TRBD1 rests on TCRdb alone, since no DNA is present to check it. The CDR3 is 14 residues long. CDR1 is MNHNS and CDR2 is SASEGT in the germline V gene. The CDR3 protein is CASSGYHRGAEAFF.

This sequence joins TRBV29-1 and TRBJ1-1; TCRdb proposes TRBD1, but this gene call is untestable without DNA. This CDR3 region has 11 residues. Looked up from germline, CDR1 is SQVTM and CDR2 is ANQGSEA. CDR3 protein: CSVWTAGEAFF. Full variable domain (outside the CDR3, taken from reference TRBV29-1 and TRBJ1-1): SAVISQKPSRDICQRGTSLTIQCQVDSQVTMMFWYRQQPGQSLTLIATANQGSEATYESGFVIDKFPISRPNLTFSTLTVSNMSPEDSSIYLCSVWTAGEAFFGQGTRLTVV.